The TCR beta chain under discussion was sequenced for a study of cytomegalovirus exposure and HLA in healthy donors. Overall study findings and caveats: In a later analysis, at a false discovery rate of 0.05, fewer than 20,000 TCR beta sequences were associated with HLA alleles. Diagnosis of cytomegalovirus status made by the classifier reportedly showed high specificity and sensitivity. Among CMV-associated TCR beta chains, most appeared HLA-restricted in a later analysis.

The CDR3 has 18 residues. Germline assignment: CDR1 MNHNS and CDR2 SASEGT. V dropped 1 base and J dropped 0; count of bases not matched to a gene: 6. As to this clone: Its antigen is as yet unknown.

The PCR contained 60 Vbeta and 13 Jbeta primers. Using immunoSEQ multiplex PCR, the repertoire was profiled, and TCRdb retains in-frame clones only, with some absent. This sample has some 220,000 clones, with around 80% found just once. The gene calls are TRBV6-1 and TRBJ2-5, with 12 bases that match TRBD2. The sample was PBMCs. This receptor was obtained from a boy aged 5-17 years in good health and CMV-seronegative. The CDR3, as DNA: TGTGCCAGCAGTGAAGACCTAGCGGGGGGGGTCTACCAAGAGACCCAGTACTTC. This encodes CASSEDLAGGVYQETQYF.